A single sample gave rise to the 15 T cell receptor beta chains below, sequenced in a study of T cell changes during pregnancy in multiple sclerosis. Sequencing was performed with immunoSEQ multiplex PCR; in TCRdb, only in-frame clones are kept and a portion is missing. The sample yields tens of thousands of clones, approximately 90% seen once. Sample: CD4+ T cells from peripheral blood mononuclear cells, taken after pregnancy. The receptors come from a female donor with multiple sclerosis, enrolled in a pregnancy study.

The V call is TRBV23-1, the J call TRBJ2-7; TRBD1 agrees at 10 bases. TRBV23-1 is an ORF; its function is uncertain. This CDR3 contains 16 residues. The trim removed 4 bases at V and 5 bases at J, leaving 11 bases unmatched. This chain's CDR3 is CASSPRKGQGSHEQYF. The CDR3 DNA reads TGCGCCAGCAGTCCCCGGAAGGGACAGGGGTCCCACGAGCAGTACTTC.

The CDR3 protein is CAWSRSGGLGEKLFF. The DNA for the CDR3 is TGTGCCTGGAGTAGGTCAGGGGGCTTAGGGGAAAAACTGTTTTTT. V gene TRBV30 combines with J gene TRBJ1-4; 8 nucleotides agree with TRBD1. The CDR3 extends over 15 amino acids. Trimming at V came to 2 bases and at J to 8 bases, leaving 10 bases not matched to a gene. Germline lookup yields CDR1 GTSNPN and CDR2 SVGIG (reference sequence).

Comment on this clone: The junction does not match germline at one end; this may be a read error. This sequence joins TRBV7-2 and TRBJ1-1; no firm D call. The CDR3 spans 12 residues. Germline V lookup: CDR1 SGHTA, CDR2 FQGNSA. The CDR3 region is CASSLVLQVPSF. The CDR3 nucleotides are TGTGCCAGCAGCTTAGTCCTTCAGGTACCTTCTTTT.

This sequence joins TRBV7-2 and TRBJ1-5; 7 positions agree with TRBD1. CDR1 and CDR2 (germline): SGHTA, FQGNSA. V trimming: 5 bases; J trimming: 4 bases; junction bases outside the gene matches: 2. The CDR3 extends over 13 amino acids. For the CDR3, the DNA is TGTGCCAGCAGCGAGACAGGGAATCAGCCCCAGCATTTT. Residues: CASSETGNQPQHF.

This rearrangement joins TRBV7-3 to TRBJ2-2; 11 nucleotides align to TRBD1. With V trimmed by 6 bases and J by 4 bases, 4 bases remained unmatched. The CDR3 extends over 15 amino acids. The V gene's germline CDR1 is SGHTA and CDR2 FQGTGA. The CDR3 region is CASRAGTGGTGELFF. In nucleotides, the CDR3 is TGTGCCAGCAGGGCCGGGACAGGGGGCACCGGGGAGCTGTTTTTT. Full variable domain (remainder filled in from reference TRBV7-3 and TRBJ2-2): GAGVSQTPSNKVTEKGKYVELRCDPISGHTALYWYRQSLGQGPEFLIYFQGTGAADDSGLPNDRFFAVRPEGSVSTLKIQRTERGDSAVYLCASRAGTGGTGELFFGEGSRLTVL.

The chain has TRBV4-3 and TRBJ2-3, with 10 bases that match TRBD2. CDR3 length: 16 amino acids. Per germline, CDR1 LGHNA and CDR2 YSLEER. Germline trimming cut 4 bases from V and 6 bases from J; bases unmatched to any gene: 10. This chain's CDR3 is CASSRAERGGLDTQYF. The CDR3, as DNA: TGCGCCAGCAGCCGTGCCGAGCGGGGGGGACTTGATACGCAGTATTTT.

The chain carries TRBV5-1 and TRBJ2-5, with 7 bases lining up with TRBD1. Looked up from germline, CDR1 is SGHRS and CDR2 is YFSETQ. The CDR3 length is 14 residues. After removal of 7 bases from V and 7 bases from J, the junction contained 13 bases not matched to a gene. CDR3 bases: TGCGCCAGCCAAAAAACAGGGGTGGAGAGGACCCAGTACTTC. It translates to CASQKTGVERTQYF.

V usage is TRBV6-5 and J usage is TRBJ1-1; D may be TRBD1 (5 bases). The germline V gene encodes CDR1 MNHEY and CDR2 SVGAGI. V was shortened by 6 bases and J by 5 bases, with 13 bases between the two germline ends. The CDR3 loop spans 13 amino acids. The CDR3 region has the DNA TGTGCCAGCAGCCGACAGTTGAGGACTGAAGCTTTCTTT. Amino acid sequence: CASSRQLRTEAFF.

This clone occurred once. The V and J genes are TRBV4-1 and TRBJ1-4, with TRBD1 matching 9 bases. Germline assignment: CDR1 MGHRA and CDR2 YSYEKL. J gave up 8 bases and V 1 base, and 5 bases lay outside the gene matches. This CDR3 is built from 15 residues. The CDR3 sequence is CASSQGIQGAEKLFF. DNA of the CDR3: TGCGCCAGCAGCCAAGGCATACAGGGGGCGGAAAAACTGTTTTTT.

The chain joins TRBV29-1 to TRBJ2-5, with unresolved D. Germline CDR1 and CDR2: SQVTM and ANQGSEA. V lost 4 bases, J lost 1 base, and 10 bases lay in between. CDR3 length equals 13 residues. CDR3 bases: TGCAGCGTTGTTTGGGCCCTCCAAGAGACCCAGTACTTC. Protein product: CSVVWALQETQYF. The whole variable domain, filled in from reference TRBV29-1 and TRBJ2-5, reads SAVISQKPSRDICQRGTSLTIQCQVDSQVTMMFWYRQQPGQSLTLIATANQGSEATYESGFVIDKFPISRPNLTFSTLTVSNMSPEDSSIYLCSVVWALQETQYFGPGTRLLVL.

The CDR3 loop is CASSLPGLVNNEQFF. The CDR3 nucleotides read TGTGCCAGCAGTTTACCGGGACTCGTTAACAATGAGCAGTTCTTC. This chain links TRBV6-6 with TRBJ2-1; D possibly corresponds to TRBD2 (6 bases). This CDR3 contains 15 residues. Per germline, CDR1 MNHNY and CDR2 SVGAGI (reference sequence). Trimming took 4 bases from V and 5 from J, leaving 15 bases between them.

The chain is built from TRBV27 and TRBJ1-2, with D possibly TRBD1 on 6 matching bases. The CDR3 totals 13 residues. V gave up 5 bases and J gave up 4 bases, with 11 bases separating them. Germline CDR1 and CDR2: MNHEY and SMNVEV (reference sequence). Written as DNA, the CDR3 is TGTGCCAGCAGTGTGGACAGTGCCTATGGCTACACCTTC. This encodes CASSVDSAYGYTF.

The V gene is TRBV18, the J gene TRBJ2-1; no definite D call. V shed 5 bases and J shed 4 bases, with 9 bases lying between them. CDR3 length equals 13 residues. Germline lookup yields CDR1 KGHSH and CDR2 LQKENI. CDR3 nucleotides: TGTGCCAGCTCAATTTTGAGTTACAATGAGCAGTTCTTC. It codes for CASSILSYNEQFF.

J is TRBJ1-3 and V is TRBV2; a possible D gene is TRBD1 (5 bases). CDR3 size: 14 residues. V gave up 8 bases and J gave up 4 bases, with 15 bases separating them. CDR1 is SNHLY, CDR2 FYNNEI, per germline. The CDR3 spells CASLKESGGNTIYF. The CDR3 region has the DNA TGTGCCAGCTTGAAAGAGTCAGGGGGAAACACCATATATTTT.

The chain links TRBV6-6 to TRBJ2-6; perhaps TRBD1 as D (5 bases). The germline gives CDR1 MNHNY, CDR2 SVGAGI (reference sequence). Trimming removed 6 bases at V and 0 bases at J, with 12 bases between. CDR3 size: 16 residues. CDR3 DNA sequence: TGTGCCAGCAGATATACAGGTTACTCTGGGGCCAACGTCCTGACTTTC. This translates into CASRYTGYSGANVLTF.